This T cell receptor beta chain was captured in a study of T cells after yellow fever vaccination. Study context: Fractions containing few cells were prepared with SMART-Seq v4 Ultra Low Input.

This clonotype was seen only a few times. Researchers made TCR cDNA using 5'RACE template switching, and this step added a universal primer site and UMIs. TCRdb used MiXCR to reprocess the 5' RACE reads, holding one entry per CDR3 protein. The sample consists of 300,000 to 450,000 distinct CDR3 sequences, 6.2% of them appearing once. Germline values: CDR1 DFQATT, CDR2 SNEGSKA (reference sequence). V dropped 2 bases and J dropped 0; count of bases not matched to a gene: 11. The CDR3 extends over 17 amino acids. The gene calls are TRBV20-1 and TRBJ2-3; 7 bases match TRBD2. This clonotype was obtained from a man aged 25-40 years who received the YFV17D yellow fever vaccine. The starting material was PBMCs, obtained 5 days after the yellow fever booster vaccination. This CDR3 reads CSARSRRTRGSTDTQYF. The CDR3 DNA sequence: TGCAGTGCTAGATCCCGAAGGACTAGAGGCAGCACAGATACGCAGTATTTT.